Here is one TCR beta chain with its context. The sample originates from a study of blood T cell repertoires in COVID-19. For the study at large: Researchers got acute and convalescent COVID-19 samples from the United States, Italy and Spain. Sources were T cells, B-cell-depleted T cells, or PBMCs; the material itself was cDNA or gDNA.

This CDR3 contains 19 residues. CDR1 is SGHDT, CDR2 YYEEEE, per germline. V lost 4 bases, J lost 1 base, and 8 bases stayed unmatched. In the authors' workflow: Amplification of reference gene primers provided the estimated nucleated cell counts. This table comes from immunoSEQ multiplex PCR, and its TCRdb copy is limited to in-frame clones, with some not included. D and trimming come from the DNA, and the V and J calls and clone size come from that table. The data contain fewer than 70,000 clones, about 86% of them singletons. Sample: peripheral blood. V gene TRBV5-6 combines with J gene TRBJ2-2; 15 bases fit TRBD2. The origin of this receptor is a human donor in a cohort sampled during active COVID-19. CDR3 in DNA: TGTGCCAGCAGCAGGCCGGGACTAGCGGGGGGAAAGAACACCGGGGAGCTGTTTTTT. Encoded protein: CASSRPGLAGGKNTGELFF.